Given below is one TCR beta chain in context. The source of the sample is a study of blood T cell repertoires in COVID-19. Study context: From the United States, Italy and Spain came samples of acute and convalescent COVID-19. The cDNA or gDNA used as material had been derived from T cells, B-cell-depleted T cells, or PBMCs.

With 1 base clipped from V and 1 base from J, the junction kept 6 bases outside the gene matches. Germline V gene lookup returns CDR1 MDHEN and CDR2 SYDVKM. This CDR3 contains 17 residues. Per the study methods: Using reference gene primer amplification, nucleated cell counts were estimated. The protocol was immunoSEQ multiplex PCR, while the TCRdb copy is restricted to in-frame clones and leaves out a portion. V and J calls and clone size are copied from that table; D and trimming were computed from the DNA. The sample shows approximately 170,000 clones, less than 90% of them seen only once. This receptor was obtained from a woman in her seventies with acute or convalescent COVID-19. The sequencing input was peripheral blood. This chain joins TRBV28 and TRBJ2-4, with 8 bases aligning to TRBD1. The CDR3 nucleotides read TGTGCCAGCAGTTTATTGGGGACAGGCGCGGCCAAAAACATTCAGTACTTC. Amino acids: CASSLLGTGAAKNIQYF.